Listed below are T cell receptor beta chains from one sample, sequenced in a study of shared clonotypes between healthy human individuals. Here immunoSEQ multiplex PCR was the method, and the copy in TCRdb shows in-frame clones only, minus some. In the table there are roughly 2.1 million clones, 93% of which are singletons. The specimen was naive CD8+ T cells from PBMCs. Receptor source: a man between 18 and 29 years old in good health. Some clones in this sample may be carry-over from other donors' samples. Each CDR3 is given without its conserved first and last residue. D genes are given only for firm matches.

v_call	d_call	j_call	cdr3_aa
TRBV25-1	-	TRBJ2-6	ASSDRPSGANVLT
TRBV27	TRBD2	TRBJ2-2	AGSYQLAGGRYTGELF
TRBV27	-	TRBJ2-3	ASSAYTDTQY
TRBV5-4	-	TRBJ1-6	ASSRADNSPLH
TRBV27	-	TRBJ1-2	ASTSIRQTHNYGYT
TRBV6-6	-	TRBJ2-3	ASSYSSRGADTQY
TRBV27	TRBD1	TRBJ1-2	ASSPGTDSYT
TRBV27	TRBD2	TRBJ2-1	ASSLLPSGRVFDNEQF
TRBV2	TRBD1	TRBJ2-1	ARAWGQGYNEQF
TRBV5-4	-	TRBJ2-2	ASSLAGWVENEDPF
TRBV15	-	TRBJ2-2	ATRIRGVDGELF
TRBV4-2	TRBD2	TRBJ2-1	ASSVRIAGVSVDGQF
TRBV19	-	TRBJ1-2	ASSIGIVYGYT
TRBV7-9	TRBD1	TRBJ1-4	ASSHGTGGQF
TRBV9	-	TRBJ1-1	ASSVEANTEAF
TRBV13	-	TRBJ2-7	ASSLGDSEQY
TRBV28	-	TRBJ2-1	ASSLVLGYEQF
TRBV11-1	-	TRBJ2-1	ASSLGGAGPYNEQF
TRBV9	-	TRBJ2-1	ASSVGREQF
TRBV7-9	-	TRBJ2-5	ASSWGRNLEETQY
TRBV28	TRBD1	TRBJ2-7	ASSNMPGTAYEQY
TRBV7-2	TRBD2	TRBJ2-5	ASSPGTSGRRDQETQY
TRBV28	TRBD1	TRBJ2-1	ASIRRQGRYNEQF
TRBV4-1	-	TRBJ1-1	ASSNLGVREAF
TRBV9	TRBD2	TRBJ2-1	ASSPAGAEFGYNEQF
TRBV4-3	-	TRBJ2-7	ASSPGQFSYEQY
TRBV13	TRBD1	TRBJ1-2	ASWGQGNNYGYT
TRBV28	TRBD2	TRBJ2-7	ASSPRAGRSYEQY
TRBV2	TRBD2	TRBJ2-5	ASSSQRTSGRAAETQY
TRBV7-9	-	TRBJ1-1	ASSTDNRDHFV
TRBV7-6	TRBD2	TRBJ2-2	ASAGESGELF
TRBV29-1	-	TRBJ1-2	SVREGGFYGYT
TRBV10-3	-	TRBJ2-1	AMSADRPLNEQF
TRBV29-1	-	TRBJ2-2	SARNILNGELF
TRBV2	-	TRBJ2-7	ASSDITGSSYEQY